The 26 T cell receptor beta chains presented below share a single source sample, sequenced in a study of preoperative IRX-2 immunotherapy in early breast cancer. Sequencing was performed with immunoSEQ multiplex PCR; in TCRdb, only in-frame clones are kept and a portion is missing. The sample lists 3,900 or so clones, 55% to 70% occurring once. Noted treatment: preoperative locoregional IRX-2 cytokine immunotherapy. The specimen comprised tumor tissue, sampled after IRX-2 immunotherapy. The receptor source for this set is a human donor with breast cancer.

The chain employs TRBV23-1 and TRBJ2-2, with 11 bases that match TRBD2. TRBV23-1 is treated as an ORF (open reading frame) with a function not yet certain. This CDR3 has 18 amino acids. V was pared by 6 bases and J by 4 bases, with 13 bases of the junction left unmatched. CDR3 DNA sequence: TGCGCCAGCAGCCAAACTAGCGGGAGAGGTCGGATCACCGGGGAGCTGTTTTTT. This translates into CASSQTSGRGRITGELFF.

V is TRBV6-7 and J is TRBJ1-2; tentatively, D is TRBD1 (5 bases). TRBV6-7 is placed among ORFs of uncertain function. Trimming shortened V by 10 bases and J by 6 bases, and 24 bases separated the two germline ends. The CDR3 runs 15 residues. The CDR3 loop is CATYYPAGTRHGYTF. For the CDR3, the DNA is TGTGCCACCTACTATCCGGCAGGGACTCGTCATGGCTACACCTTC.

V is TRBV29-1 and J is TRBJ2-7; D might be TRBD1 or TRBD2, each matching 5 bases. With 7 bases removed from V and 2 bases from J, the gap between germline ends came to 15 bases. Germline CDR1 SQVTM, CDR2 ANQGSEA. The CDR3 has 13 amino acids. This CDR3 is CSATGTSTYEQYF. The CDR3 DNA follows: TGCAGCGCAACCGGGACGTCAACCTACGAGCAGTACTTC.

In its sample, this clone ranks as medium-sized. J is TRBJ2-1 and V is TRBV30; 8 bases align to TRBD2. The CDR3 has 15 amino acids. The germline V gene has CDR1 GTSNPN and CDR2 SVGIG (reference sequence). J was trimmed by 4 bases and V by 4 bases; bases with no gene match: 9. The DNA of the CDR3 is TGTGCCTGGACTCGCTCTAGCGGGCTGTACAATGAGCAGTTCTTC. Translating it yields CAWTRSSGLYNEQFF.

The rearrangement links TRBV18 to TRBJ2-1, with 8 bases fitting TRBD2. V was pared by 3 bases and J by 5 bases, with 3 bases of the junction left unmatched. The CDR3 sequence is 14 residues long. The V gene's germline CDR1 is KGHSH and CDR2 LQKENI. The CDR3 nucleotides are TGTGCCAGCTCACCGGCGGGGGGCAACAATGAGCAGTTCTTC. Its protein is CASSPAGGNNEQFF.

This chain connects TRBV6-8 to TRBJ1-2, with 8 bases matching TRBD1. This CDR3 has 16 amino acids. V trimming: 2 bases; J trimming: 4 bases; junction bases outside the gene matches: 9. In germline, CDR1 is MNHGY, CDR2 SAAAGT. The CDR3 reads CASSYDRGDAFYGYTF. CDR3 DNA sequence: TGTGCCAGCAGTTACGACAGGGGAGACGCTTTCTATGGCTACACCTTC.

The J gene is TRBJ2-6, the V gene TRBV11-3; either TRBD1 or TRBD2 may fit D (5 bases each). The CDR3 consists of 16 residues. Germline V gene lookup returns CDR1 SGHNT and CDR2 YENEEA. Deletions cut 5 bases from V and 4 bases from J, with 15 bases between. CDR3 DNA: TGTGCCAGCAGCGCCCTTAGGGGAGCCGGGGCCAACGTCCTGACTTTC. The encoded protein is CASSALRGAGANVLTF.

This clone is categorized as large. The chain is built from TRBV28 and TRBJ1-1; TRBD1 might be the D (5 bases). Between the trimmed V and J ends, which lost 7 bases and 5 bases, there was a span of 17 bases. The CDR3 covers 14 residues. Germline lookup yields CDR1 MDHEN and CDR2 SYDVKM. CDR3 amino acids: CASNLGGRMTEAFF. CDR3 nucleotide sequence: TGTGCCAGCAATCTGGGGGGACGGATGACTGAAGCTTTCTTT.

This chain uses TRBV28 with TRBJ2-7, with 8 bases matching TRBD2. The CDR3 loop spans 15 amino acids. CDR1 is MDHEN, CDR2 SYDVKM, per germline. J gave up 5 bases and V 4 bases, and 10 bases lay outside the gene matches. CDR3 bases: TGTGCCAGCAGTTGGCAGGCGCAGCGGGAGAACGAGCAGTACTTC. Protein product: CASSWQAQRENEQYF. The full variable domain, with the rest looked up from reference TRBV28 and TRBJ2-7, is DVKVTQSSRYLVKRTGEKVFLECVQDMDHENMFWYRQDPGLGLRLIYFSYDVKMKEKGDIPEGYSVSREKKERFSLILESASTNQTSMYLCASSWQAQRENEQYFGPGTRLTVT.

CDR3 region: CASSPLSTSGRETQYF. CDR3 DNA: TGCGCCAGCAGCCCCCTTAGTACTAGCGGTCGGGAGACCCAGTACTTC. V gene TRBV5-1 combines with J gene TRBJ2-5; 8 bases are a match to TRBD2. This CDR3 is built from 16 residues. V lost 4 bases and J lost 5; bases outside the gene matches: 13. Germline CDR1 reads SGHRS; CDR2 reads YFSETQ.

CDR3 amino acids: CASSLRDRGNTGELFF. CDR3 DNA: TGTGCCAGCAGCTTAAGGGACAGGGGAAACACCGGGGAGCTGTTTTTT. The chain is built from TRBV7-6 and TRBJ2-2, with 10 bases matching TRBD1. With V trimmed by 2 bases and J by 2 bases, 2 bases remained unmatched. The CDR3 runs 16 residues. CDR1 SGHVS and CDR2 FNYEAQ come from the germline V gene. The entire variable domain, with the rest obtained from reference TRBV7-6 and TRBJ2-2, is as follows: GAGVSQSPRYKVTKRGQDVALRCDPISGHVSLYWYRQALGQGPEFLTYFNYEAQQDKSGLPNDRFSAERPEGSISTLTIQRTEQRDSAMYRCASSLRDRGNTGELFFGEGSRLTVL.

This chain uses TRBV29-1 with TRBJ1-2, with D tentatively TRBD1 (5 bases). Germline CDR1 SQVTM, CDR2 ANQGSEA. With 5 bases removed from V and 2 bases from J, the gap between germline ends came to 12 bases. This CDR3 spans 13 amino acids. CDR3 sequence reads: CSVLKTANYGYTF. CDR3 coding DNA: TGCAGCGTTCTAAAGACAGCCAACTATGGCTACACCTTC.

The CDR3 bases are TGTGCCAGCAGCTTGCGGGAGCTCGCGTCCGGGGAGCTGTTTTTT. Its translation: CASSLRELASGELFF. The chain couples TRBV7-1 to TRBJ2-2; 7 nucleotides align to TRBD2. TRBV7-1 is an open reading frame whose function is uncertain. CDR3 length: 15 residues. J gave up 6 bases and V 4 bases, and 8 bases lay outside the gene matches.

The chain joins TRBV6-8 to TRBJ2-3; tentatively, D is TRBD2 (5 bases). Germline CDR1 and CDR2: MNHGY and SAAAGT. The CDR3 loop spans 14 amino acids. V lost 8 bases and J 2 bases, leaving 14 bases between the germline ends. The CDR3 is CASVARVSTDTQYF. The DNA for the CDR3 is TGTGCCAGCGTTGCGCGGGTCTCCACAGATACGCAGTATTTT.

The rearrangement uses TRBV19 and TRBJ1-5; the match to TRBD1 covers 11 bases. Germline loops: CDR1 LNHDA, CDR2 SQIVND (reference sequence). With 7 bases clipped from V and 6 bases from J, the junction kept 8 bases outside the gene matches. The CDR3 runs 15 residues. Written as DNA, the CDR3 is TGTGCCAGTATGGGGGGACAGGGGGGATTTCAGCCCCAGCATTTT. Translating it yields CASMGGQGGFQPQHF.

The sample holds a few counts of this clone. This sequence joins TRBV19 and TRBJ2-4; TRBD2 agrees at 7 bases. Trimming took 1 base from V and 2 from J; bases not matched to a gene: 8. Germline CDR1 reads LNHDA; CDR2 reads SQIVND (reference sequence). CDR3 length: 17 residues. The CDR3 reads CASSIVTSGISKNIQYF. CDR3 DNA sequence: TGTGCCAGTAGTATAGTAACCAGCGGGATCTCCAAAAACATTCAGTACTTC.

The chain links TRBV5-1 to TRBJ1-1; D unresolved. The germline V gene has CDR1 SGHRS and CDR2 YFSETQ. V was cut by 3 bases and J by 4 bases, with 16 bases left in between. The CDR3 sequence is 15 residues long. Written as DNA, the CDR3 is TGCGCCAGCAGCTCGATTGTTTCGGGTGGCACTGAAGCTTTCTTT. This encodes CASSSIVSGGTEAFF.

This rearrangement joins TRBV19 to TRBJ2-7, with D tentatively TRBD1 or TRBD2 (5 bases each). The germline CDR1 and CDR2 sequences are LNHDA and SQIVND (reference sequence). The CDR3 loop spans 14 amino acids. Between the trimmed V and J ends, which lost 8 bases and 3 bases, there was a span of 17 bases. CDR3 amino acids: CASRVQGAGYEQYF. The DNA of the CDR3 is TGTGCCAGTCGTGTCCAGGGAGCAGGCTACGAGCAGTACTTC.

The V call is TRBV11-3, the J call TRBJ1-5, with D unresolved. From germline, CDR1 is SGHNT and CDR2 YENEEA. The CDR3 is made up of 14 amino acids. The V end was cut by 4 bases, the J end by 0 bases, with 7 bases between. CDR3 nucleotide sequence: TGTGCCAGCAGCTCCGGCAATAGCAATCAGCCCCAGCATTTT. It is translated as CASSSGNSNQPQHF.

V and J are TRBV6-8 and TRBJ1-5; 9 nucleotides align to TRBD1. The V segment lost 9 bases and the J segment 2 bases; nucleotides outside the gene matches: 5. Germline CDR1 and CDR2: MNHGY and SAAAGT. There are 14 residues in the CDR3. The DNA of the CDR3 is TGTGCCAGTCTCCGGACAGGGGGCAATCAGCCCCAGCATTTT. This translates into CASLRTGGNQPQHF.

CDR3 coding DNA: TGTGCCAGCAGTTACGCGCGCGAGAGTGAGCAGTTCTTC. It codes for CASSYARESEQFF. This chain links TRBV6-8 with TRBJ2-1, with no clear D. This CDR3 region has 13 residues. V was shortened by 2 bases and J by 9 bases, with 11 bases between the two germline ends. Germline lookup yields CDR1 MNHGY and CDR2 SAAAGT.

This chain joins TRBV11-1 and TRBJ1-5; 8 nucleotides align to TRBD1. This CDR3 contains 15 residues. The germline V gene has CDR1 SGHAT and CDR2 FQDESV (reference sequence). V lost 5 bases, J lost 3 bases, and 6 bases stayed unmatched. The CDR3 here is CASSPSQGDNQPQHF. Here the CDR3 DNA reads TGTGCCAGCAGCCCATCACAGGGGGACAATCAGCCCCAGCATTTT.

CDR3 loop: CASSDGQVNYGYTF. DNA for the CDR3: TGTGCCAGTAGTGATGGACAGGTTAACTATGGCTACACCTTC. The chain recombines TRBV19 with TRBJ1-2; TRBD1 aligns across 7 bases. Losses at the gene ends were 5 bases for V and 1 base for J; bases not matched to a gene: 4. There are 14 residues in the CDR3. Germline V gives CDR1 LNHDA, CDR2 SQIVND (reference sequence). Drawing the rest from reference TRBV19 and TRBJ1-2, the complete variable domain is DGGITQSPKYLFRKEGQNVTLSCEQNLNHDAMYWYRQDPGQGLRLIYYSQIVNDFQKGDIAEGYSVSREKKESFPLTVTSAQKNPTAFYLCASSDGQVNYGYTFGSGTRLTVV.

In DNA form, the CDR3 reads TGCGCCAGCAGCCAAAGACAGGTAAATCAGCCCCAGCATTTT. Encoded protein: CASSQRQVNQPQHF. The J gene is TRBJ1-5, the V gene TRBV23-1; tentative D call: TRBD1 (6 bases). TRBV23-1 is an ORF for which the function is uncertain. The CDR3 is 14 residues long. V shed 6 bases and J shed 4 bases, with 13 bases lying between them.

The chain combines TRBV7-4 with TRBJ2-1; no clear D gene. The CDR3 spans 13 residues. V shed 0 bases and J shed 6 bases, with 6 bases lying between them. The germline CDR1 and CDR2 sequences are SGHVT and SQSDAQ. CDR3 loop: CASSLASLNEQFF. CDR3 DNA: TGTGCCAGCAGCTTAGCTAGCCTCAATGAGCAGTTCTTC.

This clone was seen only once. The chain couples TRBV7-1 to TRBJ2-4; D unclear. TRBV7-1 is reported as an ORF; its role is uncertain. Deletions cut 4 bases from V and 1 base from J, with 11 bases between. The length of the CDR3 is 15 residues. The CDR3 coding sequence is TGTGCCAGCAGCTTAGATTTAGGGGCCAAAAACATTCAGTACTTC. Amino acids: CASSLDLGAKNIQYF.